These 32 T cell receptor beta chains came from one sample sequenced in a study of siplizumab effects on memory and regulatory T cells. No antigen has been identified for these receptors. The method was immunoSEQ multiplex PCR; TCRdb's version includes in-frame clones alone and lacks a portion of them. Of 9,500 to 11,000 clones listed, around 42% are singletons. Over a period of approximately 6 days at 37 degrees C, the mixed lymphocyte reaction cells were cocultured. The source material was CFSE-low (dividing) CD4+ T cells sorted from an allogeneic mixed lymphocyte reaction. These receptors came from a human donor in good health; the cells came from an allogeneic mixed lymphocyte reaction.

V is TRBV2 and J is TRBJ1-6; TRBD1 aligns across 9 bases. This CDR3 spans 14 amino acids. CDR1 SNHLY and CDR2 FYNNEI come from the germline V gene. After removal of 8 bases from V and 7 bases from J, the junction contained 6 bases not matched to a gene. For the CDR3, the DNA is TGTGCCAGCCGGAGGACAGGGGCCAATTCACCCCTCCACTTT. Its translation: CASRRTGANSPLHF.

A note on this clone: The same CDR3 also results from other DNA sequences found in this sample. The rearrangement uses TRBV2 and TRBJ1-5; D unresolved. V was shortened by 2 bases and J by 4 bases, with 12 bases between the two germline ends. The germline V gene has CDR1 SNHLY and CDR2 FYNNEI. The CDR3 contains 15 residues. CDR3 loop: CASSERLGRNQPQHF. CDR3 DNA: TGTGCCAGCAGTGAACGCCTAGGAAGGAATCAGCCCCAGCATTTT. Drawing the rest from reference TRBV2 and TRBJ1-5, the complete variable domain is EPEVTQTPSHQVTQMGQEVILRCVPISNHLYFYWYRQILGQKVEFLVSFYNNEISEKSEIFDDQFSVERPDGSNFTLKIRSTKLEDSAMYFCASSERLGRNQPQHFGDGTRLSIL.

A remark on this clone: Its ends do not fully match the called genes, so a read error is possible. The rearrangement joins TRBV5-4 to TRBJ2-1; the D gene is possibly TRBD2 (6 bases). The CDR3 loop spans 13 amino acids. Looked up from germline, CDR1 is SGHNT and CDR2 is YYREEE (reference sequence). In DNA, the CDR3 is TGTGCCAGCAGATTGGGGAGGAGTAATGAGCAGTTCTTC. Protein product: CASRLGRSNEQFF.

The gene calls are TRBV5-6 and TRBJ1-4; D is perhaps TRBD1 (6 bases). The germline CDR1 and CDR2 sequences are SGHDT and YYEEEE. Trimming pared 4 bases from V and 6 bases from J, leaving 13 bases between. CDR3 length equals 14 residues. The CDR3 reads CASSPLQGHEKLFF. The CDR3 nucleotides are TGTGCCAGCAGCCCCCTCCAGGGGCATGAAAAACTGTTTTTT. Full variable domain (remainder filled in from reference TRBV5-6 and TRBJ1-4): DAGVTQSPTHLIKTRGQQVTLRCSPKSGHDTVSWYQQALGQGPQFIFQYYEEEERQRGNFPDRFSGHQFPNYSSELNVNALLLGDSALYLCASSPLQGHEKLFFGSGTQLSVL.

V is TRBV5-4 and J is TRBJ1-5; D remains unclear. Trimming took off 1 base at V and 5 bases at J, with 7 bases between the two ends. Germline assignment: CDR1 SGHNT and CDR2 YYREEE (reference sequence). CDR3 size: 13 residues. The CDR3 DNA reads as TGTGCCAGCAGCTTGTGGAACGATCAGCCCCAGCATTTT. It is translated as CASSLWNDQPQHF.

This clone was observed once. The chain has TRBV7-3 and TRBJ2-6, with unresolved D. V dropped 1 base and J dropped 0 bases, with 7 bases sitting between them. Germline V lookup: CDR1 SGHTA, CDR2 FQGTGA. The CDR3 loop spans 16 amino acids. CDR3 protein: CASSLRSISGANVLTF. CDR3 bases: TGTGCCAGCAGCTTAAGGAGCATCTCTGGGGCCAACGTCCTGACTTTC.

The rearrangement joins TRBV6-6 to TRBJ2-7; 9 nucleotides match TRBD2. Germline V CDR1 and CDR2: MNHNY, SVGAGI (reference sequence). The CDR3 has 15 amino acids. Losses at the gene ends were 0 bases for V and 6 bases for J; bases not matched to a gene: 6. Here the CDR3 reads CASSYSVAGAGEQYF. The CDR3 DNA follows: TGTGCCAGCAGTTACTCGGTAGCGGGAGCGGGCGAGCAGTACTTC.

The CDR3: CASSPLRTDRSNYGYTF. The CDR3 region has the DNA TGTGCCAGCTCACCGCTTAGGACAGATCGTTCTAACTATGGCTACACCTTC. This chain joins TRBV18 and TRBJ1-2, with TRBD1 as a possible D gene (6 bases). The V gene lost 3 bases and the J gene lost 0 bases, with 17 bases spanning the gap. Germline assignment: CDR1 KGHSH and CDR2 LQKENI. This CDR3 has 17 amino acids.

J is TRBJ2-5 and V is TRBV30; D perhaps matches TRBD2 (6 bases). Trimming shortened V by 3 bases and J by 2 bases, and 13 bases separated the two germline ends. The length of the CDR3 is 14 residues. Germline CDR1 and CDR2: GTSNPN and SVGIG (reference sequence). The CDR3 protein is CAWRPAGTQETQYF. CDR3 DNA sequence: TGTGCCTGGAGGCCGGCAGGGACTCAAGAGACCCAGTACTTC.

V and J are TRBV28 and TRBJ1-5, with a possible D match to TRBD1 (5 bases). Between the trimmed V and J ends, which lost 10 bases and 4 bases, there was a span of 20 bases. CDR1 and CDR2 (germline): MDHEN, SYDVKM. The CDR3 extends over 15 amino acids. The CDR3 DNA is TGTGCCACCAAACCCGGGGGGGGAGGGAATCAGCCCCAGCATTTT. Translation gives CATKPGGGGNQPQHF. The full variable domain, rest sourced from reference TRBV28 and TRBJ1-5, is DVKVTQSSRYLVKRTGEKVFLECVQDMDHENMFWYRQDPGLGLRLIYFSYDVKMKEKGDIPEGYSVSREKKERFSLILESASTNQTSMYLCATKPGGGGNQPQHFGDGTRLSIL.

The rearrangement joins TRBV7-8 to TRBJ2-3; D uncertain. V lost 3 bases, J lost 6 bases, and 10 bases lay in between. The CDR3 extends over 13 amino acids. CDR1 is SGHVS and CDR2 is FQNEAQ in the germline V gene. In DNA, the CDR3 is TGTGCCAGCAGCTTGGGGTTATGGGATACGCAGTATTTT. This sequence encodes CASSLGLWDTQYF. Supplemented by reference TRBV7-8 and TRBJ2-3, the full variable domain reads GAGVSQSPRYKVAKRGQDVALRCDPISGHVSLFWYQQALGQGPEFLTYFQNEAQLDKSGLPSDRFFAERPEGSVSTLKIQRTQQEDSAVYLCASSLGLWDTQYFGPGTRLTVL.

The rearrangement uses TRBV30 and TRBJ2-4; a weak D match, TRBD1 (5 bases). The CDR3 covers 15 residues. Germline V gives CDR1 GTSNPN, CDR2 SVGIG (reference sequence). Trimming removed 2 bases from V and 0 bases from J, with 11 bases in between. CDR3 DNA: TGTGCCTGGAGTCAGGGTAGAGGAGCCAAAAACATTCAGTACTTC. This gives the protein CAWSQGRGAKNIQYF.

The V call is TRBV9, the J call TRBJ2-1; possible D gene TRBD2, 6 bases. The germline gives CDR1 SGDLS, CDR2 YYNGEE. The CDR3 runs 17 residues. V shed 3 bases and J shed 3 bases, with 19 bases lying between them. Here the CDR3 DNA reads TGTGCCAGCAGCGCGCGTTCTGGCGGGGCGAACTACAATGAGCAGTTCTTC. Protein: CASSARSGGANYNEQFF.

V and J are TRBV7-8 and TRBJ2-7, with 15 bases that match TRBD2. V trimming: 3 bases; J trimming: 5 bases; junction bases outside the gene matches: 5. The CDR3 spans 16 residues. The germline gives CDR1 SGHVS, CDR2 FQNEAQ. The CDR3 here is CASSLGLAGGPDEQYF. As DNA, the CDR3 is TGTGCCAGCAGCTTGGGACTAGCGGGAGGCCCTGACGAGCAGTACTTC.

CDR3 sequence (DNA): TGTGCCAGCAGTGGCGGGAGGGAGCAGTTCTTC. The encoded protein is CASSGGREQFF. V is TRBV9 and J is TRBJ2-1; the match to TRBD2 covers 8 bases. The CDR3 is 11 amino acids. Germline V gene sequence: CDR1 SGDLS, CDR2 YYNGEE. Losses at the gene ends were 5 bases for V and 10 bases for J; bases not matched to a gene: 2.

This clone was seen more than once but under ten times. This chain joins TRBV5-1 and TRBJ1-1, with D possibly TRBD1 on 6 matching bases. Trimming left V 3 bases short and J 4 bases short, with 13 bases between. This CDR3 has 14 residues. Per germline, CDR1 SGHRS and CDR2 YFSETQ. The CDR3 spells CASSWDILGTEAFF. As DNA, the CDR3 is TGCGCCAGCAGCTGGGACATCCTGGGCACTGAAGCTTTCTTT.

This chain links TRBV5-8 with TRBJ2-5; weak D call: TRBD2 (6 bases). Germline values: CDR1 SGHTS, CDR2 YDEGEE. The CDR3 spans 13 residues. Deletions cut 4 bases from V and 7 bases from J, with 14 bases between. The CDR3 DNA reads TGTGCCAGCAGCGCAACTAGCCTTGTGACCCAGTACTTC. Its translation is CASSATSLVTQYF.

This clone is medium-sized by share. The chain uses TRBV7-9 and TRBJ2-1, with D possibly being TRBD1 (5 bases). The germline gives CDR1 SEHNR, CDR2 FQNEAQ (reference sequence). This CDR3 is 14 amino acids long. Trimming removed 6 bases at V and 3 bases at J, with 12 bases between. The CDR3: CASSKVTGYNEQFF. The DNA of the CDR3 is TGTGCCAGCAGTAAGGTTACAGGCTACAATGAGCAGTTCTTC. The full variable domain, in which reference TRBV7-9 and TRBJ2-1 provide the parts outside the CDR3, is DTGVSQNPRHKITKRGQNVTFRCDPISEHNRLYWYRQTLGQGPEFLTYFQNEAQLEKSRLLSDRFSAERPKGSFSTLEIQRTEQGDSAMYLCASSKVTGYNEQFFGPGTRLTVL.

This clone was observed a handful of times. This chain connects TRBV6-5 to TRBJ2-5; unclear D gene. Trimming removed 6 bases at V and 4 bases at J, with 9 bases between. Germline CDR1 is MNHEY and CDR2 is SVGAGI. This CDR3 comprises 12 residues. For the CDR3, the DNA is TGTGCCAGCAGCCGCGTTCGAGAGACCCAGTACTTC. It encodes CASSRVRETQYF.

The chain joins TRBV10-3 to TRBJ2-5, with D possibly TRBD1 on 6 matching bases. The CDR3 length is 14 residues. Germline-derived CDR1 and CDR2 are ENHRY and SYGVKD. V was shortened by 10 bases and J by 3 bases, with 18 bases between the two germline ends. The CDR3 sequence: CATNNGQTKETQYF. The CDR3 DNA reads TGTGCCACCAACAACGGACAGACCAAAGAGACCCAGTACTTC.

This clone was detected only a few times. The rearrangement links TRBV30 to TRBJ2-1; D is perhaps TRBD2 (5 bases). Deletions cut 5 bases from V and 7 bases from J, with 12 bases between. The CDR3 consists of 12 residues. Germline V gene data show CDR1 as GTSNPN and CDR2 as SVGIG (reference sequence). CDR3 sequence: CAWGEISNEQFF. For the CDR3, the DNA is TGTGCCTGGGGGGAGATATCGAATGAGCAGTTCTTC. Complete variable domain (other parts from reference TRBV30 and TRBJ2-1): SQTIHQWPATLVQPVGSPLSLECTVEGTSNPNLYWYRQAAGRGLQLLFYSVGIGQISSEVPQNLSASRPQDRQFILSSKKLLLSDSGFYLCAWGEISNEQFFGPGTRLTVL.

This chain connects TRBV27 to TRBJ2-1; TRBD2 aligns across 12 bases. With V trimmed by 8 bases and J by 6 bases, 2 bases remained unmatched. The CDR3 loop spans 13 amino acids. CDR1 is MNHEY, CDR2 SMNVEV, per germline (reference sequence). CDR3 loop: CASATSGGNEQFF. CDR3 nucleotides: TGTGCCAGCGCGACTAGCGGGGGCAATGAGCAGTTCTTC.

This chain's CDR3 is CSARAGGYETQYF. CDR3 bases: TGCAGCGCCCGAGCGGGAGGTTACGAGACCCAGTACTTC. The chain carries TRBV29-1 and TRBJ2-5; 9 bases line up with TRBD2. Germline lookup yields CDR1 SQVTM and CDR2 ANQGSEA. With V trimmed by 7 bases and J by 5 bases, 8 bases remained unmatched. The CDR3 runs 13 residues. Drawing the rest from reference TRBV29-1 and TRBJ2-5, the complete variable domain is SAVISQKPSRDICQRGTSLTIQCQVDSQVTMMFWYRQQPGQSLTLIATANQGSEATYESGFVIDKFPISRPNLTFSTLTVSNMSPEDSSIYLCSARAGGYETQYFGPGTRLLVL.

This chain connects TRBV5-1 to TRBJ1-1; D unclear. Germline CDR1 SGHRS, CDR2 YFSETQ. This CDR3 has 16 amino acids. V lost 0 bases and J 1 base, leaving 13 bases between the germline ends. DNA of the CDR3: TGCGCCAGCAGCTTGGACCGGATAGGACCGAACACTGAAGCTTTCTTT. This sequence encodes CASSLDRIGPNTEAFF. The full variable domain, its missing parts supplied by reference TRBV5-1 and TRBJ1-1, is KAGVTQTPRYLIKTRGQQVTLSCSPISGHRSVSWYQQTPGQGLQFLFEYFSETQRNKGNFPGRFSGRQFSNSRSEMNVSTLELGDSALYLCASSLDRIGPNTEAFFGQGTRLTVV.

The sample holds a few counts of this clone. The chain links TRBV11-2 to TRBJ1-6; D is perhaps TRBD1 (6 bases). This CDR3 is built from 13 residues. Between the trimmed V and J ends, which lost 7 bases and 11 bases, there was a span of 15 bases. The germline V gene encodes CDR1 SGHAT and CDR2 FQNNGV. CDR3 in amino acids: CASKVAGETPLHF. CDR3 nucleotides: TGTGCCAGCAAAGTAGCAGGGGAGACACCCCTCCACTTT.

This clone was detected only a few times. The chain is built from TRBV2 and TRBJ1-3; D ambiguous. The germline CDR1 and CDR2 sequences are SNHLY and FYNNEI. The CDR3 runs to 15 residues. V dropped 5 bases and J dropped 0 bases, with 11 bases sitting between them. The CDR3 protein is CASSRLGNSGNTIYF. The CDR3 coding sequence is TGTGCCAGCAGTAGACTGGGTAACTCTGGAAACACCATATATTTT.

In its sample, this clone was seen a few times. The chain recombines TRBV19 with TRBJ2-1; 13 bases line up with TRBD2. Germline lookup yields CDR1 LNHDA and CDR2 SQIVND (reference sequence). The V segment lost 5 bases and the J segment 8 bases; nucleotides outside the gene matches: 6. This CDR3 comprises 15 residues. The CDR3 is CASSLQLAGGHEQFF. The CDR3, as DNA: TGTGCCAGTAGTTTACAACTAGCGGGAGGGCATGAGCAGTTCTTC.

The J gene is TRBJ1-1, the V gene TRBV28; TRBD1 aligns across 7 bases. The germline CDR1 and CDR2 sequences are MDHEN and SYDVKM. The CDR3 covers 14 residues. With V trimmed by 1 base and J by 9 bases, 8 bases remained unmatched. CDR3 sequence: CASSLSAGTVKAFF. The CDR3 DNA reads TGTGCCAGCAGTTTATCAGCCGGGACAGTGAAAGCTTTCTTT.

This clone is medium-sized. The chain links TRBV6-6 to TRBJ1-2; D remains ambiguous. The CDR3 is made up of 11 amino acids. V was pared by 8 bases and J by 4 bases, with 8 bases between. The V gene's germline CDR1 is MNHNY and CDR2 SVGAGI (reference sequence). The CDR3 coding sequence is TGTGCCAGCTGGGGAGCCTATGGCTACACCTTC. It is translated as CASWGAYGYTF.

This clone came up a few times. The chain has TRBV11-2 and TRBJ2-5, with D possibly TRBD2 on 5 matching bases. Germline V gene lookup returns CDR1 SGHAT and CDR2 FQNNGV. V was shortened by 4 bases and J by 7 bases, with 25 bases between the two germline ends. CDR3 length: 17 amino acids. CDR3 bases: TGTGCCAGCAGCTCAAGAACAAGAACCGCCGGGGTTGGGACCCAGTACTTC. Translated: CASSSRTRTAGVGTQYF.

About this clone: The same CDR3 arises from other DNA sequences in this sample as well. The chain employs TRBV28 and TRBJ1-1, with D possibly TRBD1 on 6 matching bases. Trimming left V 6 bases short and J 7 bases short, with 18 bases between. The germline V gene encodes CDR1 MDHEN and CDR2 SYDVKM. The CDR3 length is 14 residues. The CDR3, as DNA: TGTGCCAGCAGGAGGAATGGGGGAGGGGGTGAAGCTTTCTTT. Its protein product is CASRRNGGGGEAFF.

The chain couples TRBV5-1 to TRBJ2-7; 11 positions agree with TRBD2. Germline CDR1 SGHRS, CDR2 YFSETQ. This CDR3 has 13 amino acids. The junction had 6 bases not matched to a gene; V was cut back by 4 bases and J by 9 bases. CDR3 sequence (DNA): TGCGCCAGCAGCGAAACTAGCGGGAGCAGGCAGTACTTC. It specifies CASSETSGSRQYF.